Sequencing of this T cell receptor (beta chain) was carried out in a study of sequential checkpoint blockade in melanoma. Study-wide context: First-line arms were nivolumab then ipilimumab, or the reverse, randomized 1:1.

Treatment here: randomized to nivolumab then ipilimumab (arm A) or the reverse (arm B). The repertoire was sequenced with immunoSEQ multiplex PCR; TCRdb's copy has only in-frame clones and lacks some. The table has 3,500 to 4,500 clones, 50% to 60% seen once. Germline V gene sequence: CDR1 MDHEN, CDR2 SYDVKM. The CDR3 consists of 15 residues. V lost 5 bases, J lost 6 bases, and 9 bases stayed unmatched. This TCR derives from a human donor with melanoma. The specimen was CD8+ T cells sorted from blood (inferred from file names), collected from a patient given nivolumab and ipilimumab in sequence. The chain combines TRBV28 with TRBJ1-5, with TRBD1 matching 8 bases. The CDR3 spells CASSTRQGSGQPQHF. CDR3 nucleotide sequence: TGTGCCAGCAGTACCCGACAGGGGAGCGGTCAGCCCCAGCATTTT.